The clone carrying this T cell receptor (beta chain) was seen at least ten times. Its target is unknown. Production of TCR cDNA was by 5'RACE template switching, which also added a universal primer site and UMIs. TCRdb redid the calling of the 5' RACE reads with MiXCR, one entry per CDR3 protein. The sample carries under 150,000 distinct CDR3 sequences, 7.7% recorded once. The data originate from a study of T cells after yellow fever vaccination. Background on the study: Preparation of fractions with low cell numbers was performed using SMART-Seq v4 Ultra Low Input.

Findings and caveats of the study: Weaker overall, the secondary response nonetheless peaked faster (day 5 versus 15). Overall, a small share of clonotypes was seen in both CD4 and CD8 compartments.

Germline-derived CDR1 and CDR2 are LNHDA and SQIVND (reference sequence). CDR3 size: 14 residues. The V end was cut by 7 bases, the J end by 6 bases, with 15 bases between. The V call is TRBV19, the J call TRBJ2-2, with D possibly matching TRBD2 (6 bases). This clonotype originated in a young man who received the YFV17D yellow fever vaccine. The material sequenced was CD4+ T cells sorted from PBMCs, taken 5 days after the yellow fever booster vaccination. The CDR3 DNA follows: TGTGCCAGTAACCGACTAGTTTCGGCCGGGGAGCTGTTTTTT. Amino acids: CASNRLVSAGELFF.